This section outlines one TCR beta chain sequence together with its context. This record comes from a study of cytomegalovirus exposure and HLA in healthy donors. V lost 5 bases and J lost 1; bases outside the gene matches: 6. From germline, CDR1 is SGHTA and CDR2 FQGTGA. CDR3 length: 16 amino acids. Only in-frame clones appear in the TCRdb table, and some are missing; sequencing was by immunoSEQ multiplex PCR. Of approximately 300,000 clones detected, 80% to 90% appear once; the ten largest clones hold about 0.8%. The receptor was isolated from a woman under 30 in good health and CMV-seronegative. This chain connects TRBV7-3 to TRBJ2-3, with 10 bases that match TRBD2. Sequencing input: PBMCs. This chain's CDR3 is CASSGGTSAGTDTQYF. DNA of the CDR3: TGTGCCAGCAGCGGAGGGACTAGCGCCGGCACAGATACGCAGTATTTT.